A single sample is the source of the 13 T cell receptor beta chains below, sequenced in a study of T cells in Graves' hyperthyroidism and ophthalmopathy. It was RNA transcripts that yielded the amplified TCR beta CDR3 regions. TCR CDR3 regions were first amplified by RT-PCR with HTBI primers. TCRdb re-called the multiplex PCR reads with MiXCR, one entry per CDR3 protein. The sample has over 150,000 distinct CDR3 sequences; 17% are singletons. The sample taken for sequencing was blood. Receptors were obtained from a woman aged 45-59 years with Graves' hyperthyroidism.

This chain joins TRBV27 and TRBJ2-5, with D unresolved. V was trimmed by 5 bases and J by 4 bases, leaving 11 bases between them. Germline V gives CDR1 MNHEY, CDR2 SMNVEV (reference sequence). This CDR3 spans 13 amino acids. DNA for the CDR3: TGTGCCAGCAGTCCCCGGGCGGTAGAGACCCAGTACTTC. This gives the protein CASSPRAVETQYF.

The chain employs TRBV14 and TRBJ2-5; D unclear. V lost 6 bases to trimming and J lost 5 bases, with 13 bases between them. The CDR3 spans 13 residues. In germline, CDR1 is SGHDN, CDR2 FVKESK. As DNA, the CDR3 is TGTGCCAGCAGTCCAAGAATCATTGAGACCCAGTACTTC. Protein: CASSPRIIETQYF.

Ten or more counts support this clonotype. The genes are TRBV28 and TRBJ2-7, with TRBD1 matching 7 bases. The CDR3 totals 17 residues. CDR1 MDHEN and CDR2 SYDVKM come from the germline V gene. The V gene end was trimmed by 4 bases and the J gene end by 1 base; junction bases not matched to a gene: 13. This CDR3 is CASSSRLGQSLSYEQYF. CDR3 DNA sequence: TGTGCCAGCAGTTCCCGTTTGGGACAGAGCCTTTCCTACGAGCAGTACTTC.

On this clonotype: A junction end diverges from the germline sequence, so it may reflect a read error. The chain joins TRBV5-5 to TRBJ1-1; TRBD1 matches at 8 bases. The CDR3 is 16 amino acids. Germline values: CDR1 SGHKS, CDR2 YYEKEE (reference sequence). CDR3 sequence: CASSLPPGQVNTEAFF. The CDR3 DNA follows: TGTGCCAGCAGCTTACCTCCGGGACAGGTGAATACTGAAGCTTTCTTT.

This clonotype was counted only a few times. CDR3 in DNA: TGTGCCAGCAGCTTGCAGAACACTGAAGCTTTCTTT. Translating it yields CASSLQNTEAFF. The gene calls are TRBV7-9 and TRBJ1-1; D ambiguous. Trimming took off 3 bases at V and 1 base at J, with 3 bases between the two ends. CDR3 length: 12 amino acids. Germline CDR1 is SEHNR and CDR2 is FQNEAQ (reference sequence).

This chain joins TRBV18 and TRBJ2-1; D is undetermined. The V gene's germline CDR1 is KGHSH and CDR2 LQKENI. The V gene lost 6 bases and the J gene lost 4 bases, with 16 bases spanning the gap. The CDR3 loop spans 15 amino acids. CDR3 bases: TGTGCCAGCTCGGCCCTAGACGGCACATACAATGAGCAGTTCTTC. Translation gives CASSALDGTYNEQFF.

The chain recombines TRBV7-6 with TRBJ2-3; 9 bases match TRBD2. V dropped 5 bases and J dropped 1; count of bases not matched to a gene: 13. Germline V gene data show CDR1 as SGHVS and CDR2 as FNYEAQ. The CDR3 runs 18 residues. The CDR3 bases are TGTGCCAGCAGCCTTCTCACCGTTAGCGGGAGTGGCACAGATACGCAGTATTTT. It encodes CASSLLTVSGSGTDTQYF.

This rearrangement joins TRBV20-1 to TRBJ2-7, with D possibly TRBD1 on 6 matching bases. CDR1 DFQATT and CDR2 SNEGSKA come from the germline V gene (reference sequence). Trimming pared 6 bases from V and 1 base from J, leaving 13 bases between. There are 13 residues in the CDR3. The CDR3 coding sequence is TGCAGTGCCCCAGGGGACACATCCTACGAGCAGTACTTC. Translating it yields CSAPGDTSYEQYF.

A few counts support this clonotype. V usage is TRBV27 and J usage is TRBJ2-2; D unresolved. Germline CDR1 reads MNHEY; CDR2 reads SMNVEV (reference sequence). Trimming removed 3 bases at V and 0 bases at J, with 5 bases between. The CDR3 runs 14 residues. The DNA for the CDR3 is TGTGCCAGCAGTTTGGGAACGAACACCGGGGAGCTGTTTTTT. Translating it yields CASSLGTNTGELFF.

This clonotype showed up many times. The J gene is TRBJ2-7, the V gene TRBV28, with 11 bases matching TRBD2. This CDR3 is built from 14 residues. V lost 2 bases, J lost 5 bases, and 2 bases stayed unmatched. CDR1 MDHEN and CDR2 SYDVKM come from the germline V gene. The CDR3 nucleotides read TGTGCCAGCAGTTTAAAACTAGCGGGAGACGAGCAGTACTTC. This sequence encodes CASSLKLAGDEQYF.

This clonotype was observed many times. The CDR3 sequence is CASSLRTDSRNTEAFF. CDR3 sequence (DNA): TGTGCCAGCAGTTTACGGACAGATTCCAGGAACACTGAAGCTTTCTTT. The J gene is TRBJ1-1, the V gene TRBV27; tentatively, D is TRBD1 (6 bases). Germline CDR1 MNHEY, CDR2 SMNVEV (reference sequence). V was trimmed by 2 bases and J by 1 base, leaving 14 bases between them. This CDR3 comprises 16 residues.

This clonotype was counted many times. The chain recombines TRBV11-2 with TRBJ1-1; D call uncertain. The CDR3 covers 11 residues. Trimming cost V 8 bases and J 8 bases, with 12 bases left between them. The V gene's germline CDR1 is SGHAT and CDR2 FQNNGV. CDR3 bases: TGTGCCAGCCTTCTGGTCGAAGAAGCTTTCTTT. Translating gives CASLLVEEAFF. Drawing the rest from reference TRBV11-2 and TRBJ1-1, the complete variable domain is EAGVAQSPRYKIIEKRQSVAFWCNPISGHATLYWYQQILGQGPKLLIQFQNNGVVDDSQLPKDRFSAERLKGVDSTLKIQPAKLEDSAVYLCASLLVEEAFFGQGTRLTVV.

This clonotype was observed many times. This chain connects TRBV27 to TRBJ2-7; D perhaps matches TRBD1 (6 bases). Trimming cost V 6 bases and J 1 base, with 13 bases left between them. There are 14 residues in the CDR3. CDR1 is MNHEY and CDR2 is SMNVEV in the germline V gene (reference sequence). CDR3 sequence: CASSLQGPSYEQYF. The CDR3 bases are TGTGCCAGCAGCTTACAGGGACCTTCCTACGAGCAGTACTTC.